This is a list of T cell receptor beta chains from one sample in a study of blood T cell repertoires in COVID-19. Libraries were prepared by immunoSEQ multiplex PCR; TCRdb keeps only in-frame clonotypes and omits some of them. Of 100,000 or so clones listed, 91% are singletons. The sequencing sample was made of peripheral blood. Receptors were obtained from a man aged 50 to 59 with acute or convalescent COVID-19. The CDR3 runs from the conserved cysteine through the conserved F or W. D genes are given only for firm matches. Size is omitted from some rows. Given values are once, few, many or a class for expanded clones.

CDR3 DNA | CDR3 protein | D gene | J gene | clone size | V gene
TGTGCCAGCAGCCCTAGTCCCGGGACAGGGGCCGGGGCCAACGTCCTGACTTTC | CASSPSPGTGAGANVLTF | TRBD1 | TRBJ2-6 | . | TRBV13
TGTGCCAGCAGTTACGGGGGACCGGGGGGGAACACTGAAGCTTTCTTT | CASSYGGPGGNTEAFF | . | TRBJ1-1 | . | TRBV6-5
TGTGCCAGCAGCCTATCTGTCTGGACAGGGGGTACAGAGACCCAGTACTTC | CASSLSVWTGGTETQYF | TRBD1 | TRBJ2-5 | . | TRBV7-2
TGTGCCAGTAGTCGATCCGGGACACACTATGGCTACACCTTC | CASSRSGTHYGYTF | . | TRBJ1-2 | . | TRBV19
TGTGCCAGCAGTTTCACGGACACCGGTTTGCTGTTTTTT | CASSFTDTGLLFF | . | TRBJ2-2 | . | TRBV27
TGTGCCGTAGAATCCGCCGACTCCAATGAGCAGTTCTTC | CAVESADSNEQFF | . | TRBJ2-1 | . | TRBV10-3
TGTGCCAGCAGCCAAGTGAGCGGGGGGACCTTTTCTAGCACAGATACGCAGTATTTT | CASSQVSGGTFSSTDTQYF | TRBD2 | TRBJ2-3 | . | TRBV3-1/TRBV3-2
TGTGCCAGCAGCCGGGAGAGCAACAATGAGCAGTTCTTC | CASSRESNNEQFF | . | TRBJ2-1 | . | TRBV7-9
TGTGCCAGCAGTGAAAGAGGGGAGGTCAGCTCACCCCTCCACTTT | CASSERGEVSSPLHF | . | TRBJ1-6 | . | TRBV6-1
TGTGCCAGTATTGGGACAGGGGGCCGTGAAAACATTCAGTACTTC | CASIGTGGRENIQYF | TRBD1 | TRBJ2-4 | few | TRBV19
TGTGCCAGCAGCTTACTAGCGGGGGTTACCGGGGAGCTGTTTTTT | CASSLLAGVTGELFF | TRBD2 | TRBJ2-2 | . | TRBV5-5
TGTGCCAGCAGTTCAGGGTTCGAGACCCAGTACTTC | CASSSGFETQYF | . | TRBJ2-5 | . | TRBV12-3/TRBV12-4
TGTGCCAGCAGTTTCCACGGGGCTGAAGCTTTCTTT | CASSFHGAEAFF | . | TRBJ1-1 | . | TRBV12-3/TRBV12-4
TGCGCCAGCTCCCTGGGCGCAGGCCAACTCTCCTACGAGCAGTACTTC | CASSLGAGQLSYEQYF | . | TRBJ2-7 | . | TRBV5-1
TGCGCCAGCAGCCAAGACAGGAACTCTAATGAAAAACTGTTTTTT | CASSQDRNSNEKLFF | . | TRBJ1-4 | . | TRBV4-1
TGTGCCAGCAGCTTACCAGGAAGCACAGATACGCAGTATTTT | CASSLPGSTDTQYF | . | TRBJ2-3 | once | TRBV7-2
TGCAGCGTATGGGACAGGGGGTCCTACGAGCAGTACTTC | CSVWDRGSYEQYF | TRBD1 | TRBJ2-7 | . | TRBV29-1
TGTGCCAGCTCACCATCTGCCAGGGAAAATCAGCCCCAGCATTTT | CASSPSARENQPQHF | . | TRBJ1-5 | . | TRBV18
TGTGCCAGCAGGCAACAGGGGCGATACACTGAAGCTTTCTTT | CASRQQGRYTEAFF | TRBD1 | TRBJ1-1 | . | TRBV6-5
TGTGCCAGTAGTCCAGGGACAGGGCCCTACGAGCAGTACTTC | CASSPGTGPYEQYF | TRBD1 | TRBJ2-7 | . | TRBV19
TGTGCCAGCAGCGGCCGGGACAGTCATCTCAACGAGCAGTACTTC | CASSGRDSHLNEQYF | TRBD1 | TRBJ2-7 | . | TRBV9
TGCAGCGTTCGGACGGGAACTAATGGCTACACCTTC | CSVRTGTNGYTF | . | TRBJ1-2 | . | TRBV29-1
TGTGCCAGTAGTATTAGGCAAACCTCCTGGGGGGACACTGAAGCTTTCTTT | CASSIRQTSWGDTEAFF | . | TRBJ1-1 | . | TRBV19
TGTGCCAGCAGCAGGGGGACAGGGTTATCCGGGGGCGCTGAAGCTTTCTTT | CASSRGTGLSGGAEAFF | TRBD1 | TRBJ1-1 | . | TRBV5-5
TGTGCCAGCAGCCCCTACAGGGCTCTGAACACCGGGGAGCTGTTTTTT | CASSPYRALNTGELFF | . | TRBJ2-2 | few | TRBV7-8
TGTGCCAGCAGCCCAAACAGGGGGAGCTCCTACGAGCAGTACTTC | CASSPNRGSSYEQYF | TRBD1 | TRBJ2-7 | . | TRBV5-8
TGTGCCAGCAGCCCACCCGGGGGTTACAATCAGCCCCAGCATTTT | CASSPPGGYNQPQHF | . | TRBJ1-5 | . | TRBV28
TGTGCCAGCAGCCAACCAGTACCCTACGAGCAGTACTTC | CASSQPVPYEQYF | . | TRBJ2-7 | . | TRBV13
TGCGCCAGCAGCGTCGGTAGTCCAGGGGCACCAACTAACTATGGCTACACCTTC | CASSVGSPGAPTNYGYTF | . | TRBJ1-2 | . | TRBV5-1
TGTGCCAGCAGCGTTACGGCCGGAGGCCAAAGCTATGGCTACACCTTC | CASSVTAGGQSYGYTF | . | TRBJ1-2 | once | TRBV7-2
TGTGCCAGCAGTTTGGGGCCCCGCGAGCAGTACTTC | CASSLGPREQYF | . | TRBJ2-7 | . | TRBV28
TGTGCCAGTAGTATAGGGGACTCCCTAGGAAACGAGCAGTACTTC | CASSIGDSLGNEQYF | . | TRBJ2-7 | . | TRBV19
TGCGCCAGCAGCCCAGAGGGCGACGTCGGTAATTCACCCCTCCACTTT | CASSPEGDVGNSPLHF | . | TRBJ1-6 | . | TRBV4-1
TGTGCCAGCAGCGCTCAGGGGGCGGGAAGTCAGCCCCAGCATTTT | CASSAQGAGSQPQHF | TRBD1 | TRBJ1-5 | . | TRBV9
TGTGCCAGCAGCCAAGAAGTTCGGGGGGCCGAAGCTTTCTTT | CASSQEVRGAEAFF | . | TRBJ1-1 | . | TRBV3-1/TRBV3-2
TGTGCCAGCAGGATTAGAGTCTATAGCAATCAGCCCCAGCATTTT | CASRIRVYSNQPQHF | . | TRBJ1-5 | . | TRBV6-5
TGTGGGGCCGGGACTACGAACACCGGGGAGCTGTTTTTT | CGAGTTNTGELFF | TRBD2 | TRBJ2-2 | . | TRBV12-3/TRBV12-4
TGTGCCAGTAGTATATTGGGGTGGGGCGACACTGAAGCTTTCTTT | CASSILGWGDTEAFF | . | TRBJ1-1 | . | TRBV19
TGTGCCAGCAGCCAACTCAGACTAGCGGGAGGGGATACGCAGTATTTT | CASSQLRLAGGDTQYF | TRBD2 | TRBJ2-3 | . | TRBV3-1/TRBV3-2
TGTGCCAGCAGCCGCGCCTACGAGCAGTACTTC | CASSRAYEQYF | . | TRBJ2-7 | . | TRBV13
TGTGCCAGCAGGGAGACAGCTAACTATGGCTACACCTTC | CASRETANYGYTF | . | TRBJ1-2 | . | TRBV6-5
TGTGCCAGCAGCTATACAGGGTTGGCTGGCTACACCTTC | CASSYTGLAGYTF | . | TRBJ1-2 | . | TRBV6-5
TGTGCCAGCAGCCAAGATCACCAGGGGCGGGAGCAGTACTTC | CASSQDHQGREQYF | . | TRBJ2-7 | . | TRBV3-1/TRBV3-2
TGTGCCAGCAGCGTAGCCCCGGGGGGCACTGAAGCTTTCTTT | CASSVAPGGTEAFF | . | TRBJ1-1 | few | TRBV9
TGCAGCGTTGAGGGGTACAGGGGAGGAAACTATGGCTACACCTTC | CSVEGYRGGNYGYTF | TRBD1 | TRBJ1-2 | . | TRBV29-1
TGTGCCAGCAGCTTAGACAGGGGGGGCCAAGAGACCCAGTACTTC | CASSLDRGGQETQYF | . | TRBJ2-5 | . | TRBV7-2
TGTGCCAGCAGCTCCGGGAGCGGAGCTGGGGCCAACGTCCTGACTTTC | CASSSGSGAGANVLTF | . | TRBJ2-6 | . | TRBV5-4
TGCGCCAGCAGTTTGGACAGCTCTGGGGCCAACGTCCTGACTTTC | CASSLDSSGANVLTF | . | TRBJ2-6 | . | TRBV5-1
TGTGCCAGCAAACAAGACAGGGTAGGGACTGAAGCTTTCTTT | CASKQDRVGTEAFF | TRBD1 | TRBJ1-1 | few | TRBV6-5
TGCAGCGTTCGTCAGGGCCCTTTCGGGGAGCTGTTTTTT | CSVRQGPFGELFF | . | TRBJ2-2 | . | TRBV29-1
TGTGCCAGTAGTGTAAGACAGGGGGGGGGCCCTGAAGCTTTCTTT | CASSVRQGGGPEAFF | TRBD1 | TRBJ1-1 | once | TRBV19